This T cell receptor beta chain was sequenced for a study of blood T cells in healthy people across ages. Whole-study context: About one barcoded TCR beta cDNA was captured per two T cells. Overall study results and limits: Relative to aged donors, long-lived donors carried more naive CD4+ cells and displayed higher diversity.

As to this clonotype: Its antigen is still unknown.

Combining a sample-barcoded 5' primer with a J-beta primer mix, a second PCR ran for roughly 6 to 12 cycles. Every cDNA was tagged by a template-switch adaptor with 12 random nucleotides. TCRdb called the 5' RACE reads again in MiXCR, with one record for every CDR3 protein. The sample lists around 1,500,000 distinct CDR3 sequences; around 39% were seen once. J lost 3 bases, V lost 4 bases, and 10 bases had no gene match. This CDR3 comprises 16 residues. Germline lookup yields CDR1 KGHSH and CDR2 LQKENI. This TCR derives from a woman younger than 35 in good health. Sequenced input: blood. The V gene is TRBV18, the J gene TRBJ2-7; 9 nucleotides line up with TRBD1. Here the CDR3 reads CASSLTRQGENYEQYF. The CDR3 nucleotides read TGTGCCAGCTCACTTACCCGACAGGGGGAAAACTACGAGCAGTACTTC.